This TCR beta chain came from a study of PD-1 blockade in classical Hodgkin lymphoma. Study findings and constraints: CD4+ but not CD8+ TCR diversity rose significantly by C4D1.

In regard to this clone: Its antigen remains unidentified.

This sample's time point: cycle 4 day 1 (C4D1), after around six weeks of nivolumab. Relapses following autologous stem cell transplantation were seen in all patients, with brentuximab vedotin exposure varying. Sequencing was performed with immunoSEQ multiplex PCR; in TCRdb, only in-frame clones are kept and a portion is missing. This sample has approximately 100,000 clones, with 83% found just once. The CDR3 consists of 16 residues. The ends were cut back, 1 base at V and 3 bases at J, with 13 bases in the middle. Germline V gene sequence: CDR1 LGHNA, CDR2 YNFKEQ. Source: peripheral blood mononuclear cells (PBMCs), taken before the fourth cycle of nivolumab. The clonotype originates from a human donor with classical Hodgkin lymphoma. This chain uses TRBV4-2 with TRBJ2-1, with TRBD2 as a possible D gene (6 bases). The CDR3 nucleotides read TGTGCCAGCAGCCAAGGGGCTAGCGATCTCTACAATGAGCAGTTCTTC. Its protein product is CASSQGASDLYNEQFF.